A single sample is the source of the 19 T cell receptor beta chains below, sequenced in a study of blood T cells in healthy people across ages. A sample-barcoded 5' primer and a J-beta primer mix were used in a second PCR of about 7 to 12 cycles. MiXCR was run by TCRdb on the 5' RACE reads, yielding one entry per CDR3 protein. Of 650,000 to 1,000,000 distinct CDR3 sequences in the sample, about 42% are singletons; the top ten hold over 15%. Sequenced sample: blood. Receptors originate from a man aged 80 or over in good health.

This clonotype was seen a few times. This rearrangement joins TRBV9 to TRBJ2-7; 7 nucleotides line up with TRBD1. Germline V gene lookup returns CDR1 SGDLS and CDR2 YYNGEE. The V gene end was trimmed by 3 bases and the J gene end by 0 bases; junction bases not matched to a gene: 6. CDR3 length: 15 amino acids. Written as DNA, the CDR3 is TGTGCCAGCAGCGCAGAAGACAGGGTCTCCTACGAGCAGTACTTC. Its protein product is CASSAEDRVSYEQYF.

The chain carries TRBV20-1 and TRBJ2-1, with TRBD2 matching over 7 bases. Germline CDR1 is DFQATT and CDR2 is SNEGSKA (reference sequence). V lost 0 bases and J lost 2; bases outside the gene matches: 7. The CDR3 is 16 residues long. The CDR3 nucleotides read TGCAGTGCTAGAGATGATGCGGGAGTGGCCTACAATGAGCAGTTCTTC. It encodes CSARDDAGVAYNEQFF.

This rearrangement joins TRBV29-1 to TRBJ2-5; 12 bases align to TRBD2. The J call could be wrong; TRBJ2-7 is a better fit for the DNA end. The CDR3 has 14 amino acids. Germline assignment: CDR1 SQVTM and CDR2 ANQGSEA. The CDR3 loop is CSVAKKLAGGEQYF. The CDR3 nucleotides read TGCAGCGTTGCAAAAAAACTAGCGGGGGGCGAGCAGTACTTC.

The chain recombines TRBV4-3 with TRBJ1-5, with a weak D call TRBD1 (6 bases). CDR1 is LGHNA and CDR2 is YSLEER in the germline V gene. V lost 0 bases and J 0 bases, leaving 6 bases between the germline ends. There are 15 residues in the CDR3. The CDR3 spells CASSQEGGSNQPQHF. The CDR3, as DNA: TGCGCCAGCAGCCAAGAAGGGGGTAGCAATCAGCCCCAGCATTTT.

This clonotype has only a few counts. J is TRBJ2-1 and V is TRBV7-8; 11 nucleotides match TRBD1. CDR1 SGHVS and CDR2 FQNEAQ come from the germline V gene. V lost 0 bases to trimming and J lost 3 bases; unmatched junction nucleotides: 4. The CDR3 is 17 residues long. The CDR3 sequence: CASSLAKGTGGYNEQFF. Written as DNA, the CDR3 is TGTGCCAGCAGCTTAGCTAAGGGGACAGGGGGCTACAATGAGCAGTTCTTC.

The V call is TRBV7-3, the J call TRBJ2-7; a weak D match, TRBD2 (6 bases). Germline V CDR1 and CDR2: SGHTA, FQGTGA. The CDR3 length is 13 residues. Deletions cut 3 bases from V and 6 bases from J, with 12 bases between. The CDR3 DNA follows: TGTGCCAGCAGCTTCCAAAGGGGAGGCGAGCAGTACTTC. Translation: CASSFQRGGEQYF.

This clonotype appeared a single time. Here the CDR3 DNA reads TGCGCCAGCAGCCATGTACTCGGGACAGGGGGAGAGACCCAGTACTTC. Translation gives CASSHVLGTGGETQYF. The chain combines TRBV4-3 with TRBJ2-4; TRBD1 matches 11 bases. The end of the DNA aligns better with TRBJ2-5, so the J call may be wrong. CDR1 and CDR2 from the germline V gene are LGHNA and YSLEER. The CDR3 spans 16 residues.

The CDR3 protein is CASSQTGDYEQYF. CDR3 sequence (DNA): TGTGCCAGCAGCCAAACAGGGGACTACGAGCAGTACTTC. The J gene is TRBJ2-7, the V gene TRBV14; 7 positions match TRBD1. V lost 2 bases to trimming and J lost 3 bases; unmatched junction nucleotides: 1. From germline, CDR1 is SGHDN and CDR2 FVKESK. CDR3 size: 13 residues.

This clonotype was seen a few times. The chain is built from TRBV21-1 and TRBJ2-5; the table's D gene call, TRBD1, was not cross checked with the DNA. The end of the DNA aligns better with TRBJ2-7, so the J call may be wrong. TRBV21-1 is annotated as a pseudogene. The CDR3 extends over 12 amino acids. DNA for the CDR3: TGTGCCTCACTTCCTAAGCCCCACGAGCAGTACTTC. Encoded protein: CASLPKPHEQYF.

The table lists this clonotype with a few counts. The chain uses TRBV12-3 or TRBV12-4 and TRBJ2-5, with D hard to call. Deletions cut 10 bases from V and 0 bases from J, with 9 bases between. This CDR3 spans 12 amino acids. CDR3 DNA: TGTGCCACGGCGGTGAACCAAGAGACCCAGTACTTC. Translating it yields CATAVNQETQYF.

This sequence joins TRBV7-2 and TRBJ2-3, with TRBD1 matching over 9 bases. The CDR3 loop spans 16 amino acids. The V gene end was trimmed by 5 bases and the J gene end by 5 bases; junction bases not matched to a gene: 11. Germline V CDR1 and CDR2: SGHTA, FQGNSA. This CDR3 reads CASSHQPQGARDTQYF. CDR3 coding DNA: TGTGCCAGCAGCCACCAACCACAGGGGGCGCGAGATACGCAGTATTTT.

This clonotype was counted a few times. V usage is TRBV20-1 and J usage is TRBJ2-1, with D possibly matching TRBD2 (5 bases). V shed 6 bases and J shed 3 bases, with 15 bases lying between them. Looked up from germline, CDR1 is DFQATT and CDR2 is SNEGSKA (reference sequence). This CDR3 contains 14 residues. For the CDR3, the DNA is TGCAGTGCGCCGGCCGGGGAAATCTACAATGAGCAGTTCTTC. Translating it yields CSAPAGEIYNEQFF.

CDR3: CSARDFRGTETQYF. CDR3 sequence (DNA): TGCAGTGCTAGAGATTTCAGAGGTACAGAGACCCAGTACTTC. The V call is TRBV20-1, the J call TRBJ2-5, with D uncertain. V lost 0 bases, J lost 4 bases, and 12 bases lay in between. The CDR3 is 14 amino acids. CDR1 DFQATT and CDR2 SNEGSKA come from the germline V gene (reference sequence).

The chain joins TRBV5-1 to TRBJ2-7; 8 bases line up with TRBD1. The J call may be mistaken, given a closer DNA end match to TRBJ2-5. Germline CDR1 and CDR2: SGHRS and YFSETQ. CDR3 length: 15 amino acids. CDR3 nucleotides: TGCGCCAGCAGCCGGAGGACAGGGATGACAGAGACCCAGTACTTC. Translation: CASSRRTGMTETQYF.

DNA of the CDR3: TGTGCCAGCAGCATTTATGCGGGACAGAGCTCTGGAAACACCATATATTTT. Its translation is CASSIYAGQSSGNTIYF. V and J are TRBV7-9 and TRBJ1-3; 7 bases are a match to TRBD1. CDR1 is SEHNR and CDR2 is FQNEAQ in the germline V gene (reference sequence). This CDR3 region has 17 residues. Trimming cost V 5 bases and J 0 bases; bases outside gene matches: 10.

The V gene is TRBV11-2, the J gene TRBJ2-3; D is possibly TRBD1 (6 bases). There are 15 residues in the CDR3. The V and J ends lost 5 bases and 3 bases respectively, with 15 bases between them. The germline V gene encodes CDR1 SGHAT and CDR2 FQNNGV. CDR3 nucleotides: TGTGCCAGCAGCGAAGACAGGCTCGAAACAGATACGCAGTATTTT. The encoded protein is CASSEDRLETDTQYF.

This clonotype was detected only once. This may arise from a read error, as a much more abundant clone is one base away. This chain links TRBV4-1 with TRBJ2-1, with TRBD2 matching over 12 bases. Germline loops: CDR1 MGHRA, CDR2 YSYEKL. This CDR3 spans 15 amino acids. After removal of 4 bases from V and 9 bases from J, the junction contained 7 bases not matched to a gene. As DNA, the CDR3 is TGCGCCAGCAGCCCCCGACTAGCGGGAGCGGGTGAGCAGTTCTTC. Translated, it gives CASSPRLAGAGEQFF.

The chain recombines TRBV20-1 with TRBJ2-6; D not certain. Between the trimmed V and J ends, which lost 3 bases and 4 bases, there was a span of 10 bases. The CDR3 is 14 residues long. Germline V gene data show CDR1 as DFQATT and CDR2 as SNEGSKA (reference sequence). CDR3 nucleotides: TGCAGTGCTAGTCCCCAGCCCGGGGCCAACGTCCTGACTTTC. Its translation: CSASPQPGANVLTF.

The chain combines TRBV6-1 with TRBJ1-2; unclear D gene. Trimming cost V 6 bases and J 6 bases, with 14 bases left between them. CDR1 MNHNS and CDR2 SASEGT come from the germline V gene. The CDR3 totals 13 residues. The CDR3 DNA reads TGTGCCAGCAGCCTAGGGTCGAACGATGGCTACACCTTC. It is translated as CASSLGSNDGYTF.